This T cell receptor beta chain emerged from a study of human CD8 memory T cell subsets. The CDR3 has 12 residues. Germline V gene lookup returns CDR1 SGHDT and CDR2 YYEEEE. UMI-labeled 5' RACE was used, and it produced the TCR beta libraries. Per the authors' pipeline: Libraries were built for TCR beta, and each one held between about 2,900 and 18,000 functional CDR3 beta clonotypes. TCRdb processed the 5' RACE reads again and assigns one entry to each CDR3 protein, with no DNA. The V and J calls shown here were made by TCRdb, not taken from the authors' results. Its listing shows roughly 10,000 distinct CDR3 sequences. In each subset, RNA was taken from duplicate vials, each of fewer than 170,000 sorted CD8+ T cells.

The genes are TRBV5-6 and TRBJ2-1; as DNA is missing, the TRBD1 call by TCRdb cannot be tested. The sequenced sample consisted of CD8+ T cells from PBMCs. This TCR was recovered from a human donor in good health. CDR3 sequence: CASGLQGSEQFF.